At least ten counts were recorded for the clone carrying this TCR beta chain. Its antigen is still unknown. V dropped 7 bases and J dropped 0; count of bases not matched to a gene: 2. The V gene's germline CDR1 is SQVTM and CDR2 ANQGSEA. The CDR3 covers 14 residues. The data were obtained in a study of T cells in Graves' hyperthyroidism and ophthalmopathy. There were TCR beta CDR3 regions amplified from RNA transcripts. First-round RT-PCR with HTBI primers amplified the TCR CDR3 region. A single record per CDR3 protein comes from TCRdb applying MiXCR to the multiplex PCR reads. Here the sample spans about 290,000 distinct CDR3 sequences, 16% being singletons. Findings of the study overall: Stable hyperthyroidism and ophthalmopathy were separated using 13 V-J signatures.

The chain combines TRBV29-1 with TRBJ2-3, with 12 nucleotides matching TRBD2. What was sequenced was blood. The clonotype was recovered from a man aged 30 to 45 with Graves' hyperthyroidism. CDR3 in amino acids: CSAGLAGSTDTQYF. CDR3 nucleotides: TGCAGCGCCGGACTAGCGGGAAGCACAGATACGCAGTATTTT.